The 20 T cell receptor beta chains reported below all come from one sample, sequenced in a study of T-cell reconstitution after alpha-beta-depleted transplantation in children. Molecular barcoding with unique molecular identifiers was used for the TCRbeta library. Each CDR3 protein gets one entry after TCRdb re-called the PCR reads with MiXCR. The sample comprises 450,000 to 600,000 distinct CDR3 sequences, about 31% of which are singletons, and 2% to 3% rests with the top ten. The sequencing used PBMCs from the stem cell graft donor, collected from the stem cell graft. Source of these receptors: a human donor who donated a stem cell graft to a child with aplastic anemia.

CDR3: CSAPSLGGVNTEAFF. In DNA, the CDR3 is TGCAGTGCTCCATCACTAGGAGGGGTTAACACTGAAGCTTTCTTT. The V call is TRBV20-1, the J call TRBJ1-1; possibly TRBD1 for D (5 bases). CDR3 size: 15 residues. Per germline, CDR1 DFQATT and CDR2 SNEGSKA (reference sequence). Trimming pared 5 bases from V and 2 bases from J, leaving 18 bases between.

DNA for the CDR3: TGTGCCAGCGATTGGGGGAACACTGAAGCTTTCTTT. Residues: CASDWGNTEAFF. The V and J genes are TRBV18 and TRBJ1-1; D call uncertain. CDR3 length: 12 residues. Trimming removed 8 bases from V and 1 base from J, with 8 bases in between. Looked up from germline, CDR1 is KGHSH and CDR2 is LQKENI.

This clonotype was detected many times. This chain links TRBV19 with TRBJ1-1; D unclear. Germline assignment: CDR1 LNHDA and CDR2 SQIVND (reference sequence). This CDR3 has 12 residues. Trimming removed 5 bases from V and 1 base from J, with 5 bases in between. The CDR3: CASSRANTEAFF. DNA of the CDR3: TGTGCCAGTAGTCGAGCGAACACTGAAGCTTTCTTT.

DNA of the CDR3: TGCAGTGCTTCCTCCGGGACGTCAGATACGCAGTATTTT. Its protein product is CSASSGTSDTQYF. The chain couples TRBV20-1 to TRBJ2-3, with D perhaps given as TRBD1 or TRBD2 (5 bases each). The V gene lost 5 bases and the J gene lost 4 bases, with 13 bases spanning the gap. CDR3 length equals 13 residues. The germline gives CDR1 DFQATT, CDR2 SNEGSKA (reference sequence).

The chain links TRBV29-1 to TRBJ2-1; 9 positions agree with TRBD1. Losses at the gene ends were 3 bases for V and 4 bases for J; bases not matched to a gene: 4. Germline V gene data show CDR1 as SQVTM and CDR2 as ANQGSEA. The CDR3 is 14 amino acids. The CDR3 DNA follows: TGCAGCGTTGATTCGACAGGGGGTTACAATGAGCAGTTCTTC. It yields the protein CSVDSTGGYNEQFF.

The chain couples TRBV4-3 to TRBJ2-2, with D hard to call. V dropped 1 base and J dropped 4 bases, with 13 bases sitting between them. Germline V gene sequence: CDR1 LGHNA, CDR2 YSLEER. The CDR3 is 16 residues long. Here the CDR3 DNA reads TGCGCCAGCAGCCAAGGGGTTACGGCGGTCACCGGGGAGCTGTTTTTT. Translation gives CASSQGVTAVTGELFF.

V is TRBV7-8 and J is TRBJ2-7; the D is unclear. V was shortened by 3 bases and J by 4 bases, with 10 bases between the two germline ends. Germline values: CDR1 SGHVS, CDR2 FQNEAQ. The length of the CDR3 is 13 residues. The CDR3 nucleotides are TGTGCCAGCAGCTTTTCAGCCGGATACGAGCAGTACGTC. It encodes CASSFSAGYEQYV.

This clonotype has just a few counts. This chain links TRBV5-1 with TRBJ2-7; D perhaps matches TRBD1 (6 bases). This CDR3 spans 15 amino acids. Looked up from germline, CDR1 is SGHRS and CDR2 is YFSETQ. V gave up 4 bases and J gave up 4 bases, with 18 bases separating them. This chain's CDR3 is CASSPTRTDLYEQYF. CDR3 DNA sequence: TGCGCCAGCAGCCCAACCAGGACAGACCTTTACGAGCAGTACTTC. The full variable domain, rest sourced from reference TRBV5-1 and TRBJ2-7, is KAGVTQTPRYLIKTRGQQVTLSCSPISGHRSVSWYQQTPGQGLQFLFEYFSETQRNKGNFPGRFSGRQFSNSRSEMNVSTLELGDSALYLCASSPTRTDLYEQYFGPGTRLTVT.

This clonotype was picked up a small number of times. This chain joins TRBV27 and TRBJ1-1, with 9 nucleotides matching TRBD1. Per germline, CDR1 MNHEY and CDR2 SMNVEV (reference sequence). V shed 6 bases, J shed 0 bases, and the junction held 8 bases outside the gene matches. The CDR3 totals 16 residues. The CDR3 sequence: CASRPGTGTMNTEAFF. CDR3 sequence (DNA): TGTGCCAGCAGGCCCGGGACAGGGACTATGAACACTGAAGCTTTCTTT.

The chain couples TRBV5-5 to TRBJ2-3; maybe TRBD2 (6 bases). The CDR3 has 15 residues. Germline V gives CDR1 SGHKS, CDR2 YYEKEE (reference sequence). Between the trimmed V and J ends, which lost 4 bases and 2 bases, there was a span of 14 bases. This CDR3 reads CASSPGTPLTDTQYF. For the CDR3, the DNA is TGTGCCAGCAGCCCGGGGACTCCACTCACAGATACGCAGTATTTT.

This sequence joins TRBV20-1 and TRBJ2-1, with D hard to call. The CDR3 totals 10 residues. Germline V gene data show CDR1 as DFQATT and CDR2 as SNEGSKA (reference sequence). The CDR3 region has the DNA TGCACCCTGGCGGATAATGAGCAGTTCTTC. Its protein is CTLADNEQFF.

V gene TRBV21-1 combines with J gene TRBJ2-1; TRBD2, as called in the table, went unchecked against the DNA. TRBV21-1 is noted as a pseudogene. The CDR3 consists of 18 residues. CDR3 loop: CASSKGELGLADYNEQFF. In DNA form, the CDR3 reads TGTGCCAGCAGCAAGGGTGAGTTGGGACTAGCGGATTACAATGAGCAGTTCTTC.

The rearrangement joins TRBV19 to TRBJ2-1, with 7 bases fitting TRBD2. The CDR3 is 16 amino acids. Germline values: CDR1 LNHDA, CDR2 SQIVND (reference sequence). V shed 0 bases, J shed 0 bases, and the junction held 2 bases outside the gene matches. CDR3 nucleotides: TGTGCCAGTAGTATAGATGGCGGGAGCTCCTACAATGAGCAGTTCTTC. This codes for CASSIDGGSSYNEQFF.

In this sample, this clonotype turned up once. V usage is TRBV19 and J usage is TRBJ2-3; D call uncertain. The germline V and J ends were trimmed by 5 bases and 3 bases, with 12 bases remaining between them. In germline, CDR1 is LNHDA, CDR2 SQIVND (reference sequence). CDR3 size: 14 residues. CDR3 nucleotides: TGTGCCAGTAGTTCCCGACGGAATACAGATACGCAGTATTTT. This translates into CASSSRRNTDTQYF.

The CDR3: CSVVRVSNYGYTF. The CDR3 region has the DNA TGCAGCGTTGTTCGCGTTTCAAACTATGGCTACACCTTC. The rearrangement links TRBV29-1 to TRBJ1-2; D not certain. The ends were cut back, 4 bases at V and 2 bases at J, with 11 bases in the middle. CDR1 and CDR2 (germline): SQVTM, ANQGSEA. CDR3 size: 13 residues.

The CDR3: CASSLRSGATPSMNTEAFF. In nucleotides, the CDR3 is TGTGCCAGCAGCTTGAGGTCGGGGGCCACTCCTTCAATGAACACTGAAGCTTTCTTT. The chain is built from TRBV11-2 and TRBJ1-1; weak D call: TRBD1 (6 bases). This CDR3 has 19 residues. Germline loops: CDR1 SGHAT, CDR2 FQNNGV. The V end lost 3 bases, the J end lost 0 bases, and 23 bases lay between the germline ends.

The chain uses TRBV28 and TRBJ2-7; no definite D call. Germline V gives CDR1 MDHEN, CDR2 SYDVKM. The V and J ends lost 5 bases and 2 bases respectively, with 13 bases between them. The CDR3 sequence is 14 residues long. This chain's CDR3 is CASSAHGPTYEQYF. As DNA, the CDR3 is TGTGCCAGCAGTGCCCATGGGCCCACCTACGAGCAGTACTTC.

This clonotype was seen a few times. The rearrangement links TRBV20-1 to TRBJ1-1; D call uncertain. The germline V and J ends were trimmed by 0 bases and 0 bases, with 17 bases remaining between them. This CDR3 is 17 amino acids long. Germline CDR1 DFQATT, CDR2 SNEGSKA (reference sequence). CDR3 residues: CSARDNRRGTMNTEAFF. The DNA of the CDR3 is TGCAGTGCTAGAGATAATCGGCGGGGAACCATGAACACTGAAGCTTTCTTT.

The chain carries TRBV4-1 and TRBJ1-1, with 9 bases identical to TRBD1. CDR1 and CDR2 (germline): MGHRA, YSYEKL. After removal of 4 bases from V and 8 bases from J, the junction contained 14 bases not matched to a gene. The CDR3 is 16 residues long. In nucleotides, the CDR3 is TGCGCCAGCAGCCCGGCCATAGGGACAGGGCGCGGGGAAGCTTTCTTT. Translated: CASSPAIGTGRGEAFF.

A few counts support this clonotype. The chain employs TRBV24-1 and TRBJ2-5; 7 bases fit TRBD1. The CDR3 contains 13 residues. J lost 2 bases, V lost 10 bases, and 6 bases had no gene match. Germline lookup yields CDR1 KGHDR and CDR2 SFDVKD. CDR3 loop: CATGDSEQETQYF. The CDR3 nucleotides read TGTGCCACTGGGGACAGCGAACAAGAGACCCAGTACTTC.